A selection of T cell receptor beta chains follows, all from one sample in a study of graft-versus-host responses after intestinal transplantation. Only in-frame clones appear in the TCRdb table, and some are missing; sequencing was by immunoSEQ multiplex PCR. Seen here are approximately 15,000 clones, 80% observed once, and the top ten hold over 15%. Material: ileum tissue, obtained approximately 97 days after intestinal transplant. Source of these receptors: a human patient who received an intestinal transplant, so some T cells may come from the graft donor. CDR3s include the opening cysteine and the closing phenylalanine or tryptophan.

v_call	j_call	cdr3_aa
TRBV30	TRBJ2-3	CAWSVVTGVDTQYF
TRBV6-5	TRBJ1-5	CASSSQGGDQPQHF
TRBV6-5	TRBJ1-2	CASRDSLYGYTF
TRBV30	TRBJ2-7	CAWTGGIYEQYF
TRBV2	TRBJ1-2	CASSEDYGYTF
TRBV9	TRBJ2-3	CASSYDYTDTQYF
TRBV6-5	TRBJ2-2	CASSTTGNTGELFF
TRBV6-5	TRBJ1-1	CASKVSGLNTEAFF
TRBV10-1	TRBJ2-4	CASRNDRGRGNIQYF
TRBV9	TRBJ1-1	CASSVDRNTEAFF
TRBV9	TRBJ2-7	CASSVGGGYPLEQYF
TRBV13	TRBJ2-7	CASSLAGILVRYF
TRBV20-1	TRBJ2-1	CSARDLEMQFF
TRBV27	TRBJ2-7	CASSFGGLPYEQYF
TRBV6-5	TRBJ1-2	CASSEPYLSHGYTF
TRBV28	TRBJ1-2	CASLSRGLYGYTF
TRBV10-1	TRBJ2-7	CATPYEQYF
TRBV4-1	TRBJ1-5	CASSYDRGNQPQHF
TRBV13	TRBJ2-1	CASSSGTGYNEQFF
TRBV5-1	TRBJ2-1	CASCRGDSSYNEQFF
TRBV19	TRBJ1-5	CASSIDRTGGSNQPQHF
TRBV19	TRBJ2-2	CASSIVGGLTGELFF
TRBV30	TRBJ1-1	CAWSRWGGRRSEAFF
TRBV2	TRBJ2-6	CASRTLRRWALGGANVLTF
TRBV19	TRBJ1-1	CAVRLNTEAFF
TRBV13	TRBJ2-7	CASSPPRLAGVDRSYEQYF
TRBV4-3	TRBJ2-7	CASSQDLFSYEQYF
TRBV6-1	TRBJ1-5	CASSEATGGNQPQHF
TRBV7-4	TRBJ1-2	CASSLGAPGTAYGYTF
TRBV2	TRBJ2-5	CASSEGGTGLETQYF
TRBV28	TRBJ2-7	CASSLTGYEQYF
TRBV4-2	TRBJ2-3	CASSQEAFSTDTQYF
TRBV7-2	TRBJ2-5	CASSFQEETQYF
TRBV4-1	TRBJ2-1	CASSQDFGVDEQFF
TRBV19	TRBJ1-1	CASSTRDRGCRTEAFF
TRBV7-3	TRBJ1-1	CASSLTGREAFF
TRBV6-5	TRBJ2-1	CASRAGLAGETLFF
TRBV19	TRBJ1-5	CASTKRSEASGNQPQHF
TRBV10-3	TRBJ1-1	CAISDGVQGITEAFF
TRBV7-9	TRBJ2-7	CASSSTYYRGDEQYF
TRBV29-1	TRBJ2-5	CSVVEETQYF
TRBV18	TRBJ2-1	CASSPATGGLERVYNEQFF
TRBV7-2	TRBJ2-7	CASSLIWGRKAYEQYF
TRBV19	TRBJ1-3	CASSPTFSGNTIYF
TRBV4-1	TRBJ2-7	CASSQDEGGYEQYF
TRBV28	TRBJ1-3	CASSFGSGNTIYF
TRBV7-9	TRBJ2-1	CASSPNSGESSYNEQFF
TRBV7-5	TRBJ2-1	CASSLGGEQFF
TRBV5-1	TRBJ1-2	CASSLAVPYGYTF
TRBV20-1	TRBJ1-1	CSARDTEAFF
TRBV4-1	TRBJ2-7	CASSQGTAAYEQYF